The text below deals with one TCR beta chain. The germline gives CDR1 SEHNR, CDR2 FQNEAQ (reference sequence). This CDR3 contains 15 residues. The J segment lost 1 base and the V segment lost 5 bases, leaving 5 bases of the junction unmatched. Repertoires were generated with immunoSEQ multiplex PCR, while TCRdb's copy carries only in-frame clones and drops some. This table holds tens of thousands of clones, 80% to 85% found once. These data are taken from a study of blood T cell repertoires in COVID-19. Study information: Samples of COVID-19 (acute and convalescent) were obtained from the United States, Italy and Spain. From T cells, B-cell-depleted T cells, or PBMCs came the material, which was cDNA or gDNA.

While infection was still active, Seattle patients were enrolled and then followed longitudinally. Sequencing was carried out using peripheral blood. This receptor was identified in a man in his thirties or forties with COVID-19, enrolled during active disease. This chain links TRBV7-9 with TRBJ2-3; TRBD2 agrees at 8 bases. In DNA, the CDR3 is TGTGCCAGCAGCGCTAGCGGGCGGGGCACAGATACGCAGTATTTT. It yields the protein CASSASGRGTDTQYF. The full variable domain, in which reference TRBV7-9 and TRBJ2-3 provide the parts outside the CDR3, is DTGVSQNPRHKITKRGQNVTFRCDPISEHNRLYWYRQTLGQGPEFLTYFQNEAQLEKSRLLSDRFSAERPKGSFSTLEIQRTEQGDSAMYLCASSASGRGTDTQYFGPGTRLTVL.